These 7 T cell receptor beta chains came from one sample sequenced in a study of vaccination and CD4 T cells after COVID-19 (dated by TCRdb to 2021 to 2024). The label giving this sample's treatment or condition can be read as: roughly 10-day PBMC culture with coronavirus spike peptide pools or control peptides (ViraFEST assay). CD4+ T cells from unexposed donors were collected before the COVID-19 pandemic (2011-2018). Library preparation was by PCR. Data came from an Illumina iSeq 100. DNA from cultured CD4+ T cells underwent TCR sequencing with the Oncomine TCR Beta short-read assay at the Johns Hopkins FTIC core. TCRdb reran the public reads through fastp at Q25 and MiXCR, keeping productive beta chains. Under each unique CDR3 protein, matching rows form one entry showing the most common genes and DNA. The sample table contains about 1,100 distinct CDR3 sequences; only one count was recorded for approximately 31% of them. Together, the top ten hold more than 85% of the sample.

No antigens are known for them. Sequences were obtained from CD4+ T cells from blood, cultured in vitro. The receptor set was obtained from a human donor in good health.

The rearrangement links TRBV30 to TRBJ2-5, with 12 bases aligning to TRBD2. The CDR3 length is 15 residues. Germline loops: CDR1 GTSNPN, CDR2 SVGIG (reference sequence). J lost 5 bases, V lost 3 bases, and 7 bases had no gene match. CDR3: CAWSYTSGGMETQYF. CDR3 DNA sequence: TGTGCCTGGAGCTATACTAGCGGGGGGATGGAGACCCAGTACTTC.

This chain uses TRBV20-1 with TRBJ1-2; tentative D call: TRBD1 (6 bases). CDR3 length equals 15 residues. The germline gives CDR1 DFQATT, CDR2 SNEGSKA (reference sequence). V gave up 0 bases and J gave up 6 bases, with 17 bases separating them. CDR3 loop: CSARDRTGGGDGYTF. DNA for the CDR3: TGCAGTGCTAGAGATCGGACGGGAGGGGGGGATGGCTACACCTTC.

V usage is TRBV28 and J usage is TRBJ2-5; 7 nucleotides line up with TRBD2. Per the germline V gene, CDR1 is MDHEN and CDR2 is SYDVKM. V gave up 5 bases and J gave up 5 bases; unmatched junction bases: 11. This CDR3 region has 15 residues. The CDR3 loop reads CASSTVGGSRETQYF. DNA for the CDR3: TGTGCCAGCAGTACCGTGGGGGGGTCTCGGGAGACCCAGTACTTC.

The chain is built from TRBV6-5 and TRBJ1-2; tentatively, D is TRBD1 (6 bases). V was trimmed by 2 bases and J by 3 bases, leaving 7 bases between them. Germline assignment: CDR1 MNHEY and CDR2 SVGAGI. The CDR3 has 13 residues. The CDR3 nucleotides read TGTGCCAGCAGTTACGGACAGCACTATGGCTACACCTTC. Translation: CASSYGQHYGYTF.

The rearrangement uses TRBV24-1 and TRBJ2-3; 8 bases line up with TRBD2. CDR3 length: 15 amino acids. V was pared by 2 bases and J by 14 bases, with 14 bases of the junction left unmatched. The germline V gene has CDR1 KGHDR and CDR2 SFDVKD. This CDR3 reads CATSDSSGAGVRRYF. The CDR3 coding sequence is TGTGCCACCAGTGATTCCTCGGGAGCGGGGGTCCGGCGGTATTTT.

The CDR3 DNA sequence: TGTGCCAGCAAGGCAGGACATAACACCGGGGAGCTGTTTTTT. Translating it yields CASKAGHNTGELFF. The rearrangement joins TRBV2 to TRBJ2-2, with a tentative D call TRBD1 (5 bases). Trimming removed 7 bases from V and 2 bases from J, with 11 bases in between. The germline V gene has CDR1 SNHLY and CDR2 FYNNEI. The CDR3 consists of 14 residues.

This clonotype turned up a few times. The V call is TRBV24-1, the J call TRBJ1-4, with D possibly TRBD1 on 6 matching bases. The CDR3 consists of 13 residues. V lost 4 bases and J lost 8, with 10 bases in between. Germline loops: CDR1 KGHDR, CDR2 SFDVKD. In DNA, the CDR3 is TGTGCCACCAGTGAGGGGGCGCGGGAAAAACTGTTTTTT. Protein product: CATSEGAREKLFF.